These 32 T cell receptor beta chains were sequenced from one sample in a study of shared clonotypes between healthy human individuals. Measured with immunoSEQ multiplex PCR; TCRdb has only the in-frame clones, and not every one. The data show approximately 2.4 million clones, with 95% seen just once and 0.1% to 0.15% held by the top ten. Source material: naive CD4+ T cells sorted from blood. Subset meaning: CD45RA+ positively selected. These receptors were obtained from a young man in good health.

CDR3 residues: CASSAWQNEKLFF. CDR3 nucleotide sequence: TGTGCCAGCAGCGCCTGGCAAAATGAAAAACTGTTTTTT. This chain links TRBV2 with TRBJ1-4, with D hard to call. This CDR3 has 13 amino acids. Trimming removed 6 bases from V and 5 bases from J, with 10 bases in between. Germline assignment: CDR1 SNHLY and CDR2 FYNNEI.

The CDR3 coding sequence is TGTGCCTCCCGACCCCAGAGCTCCTATAATTCACCCCTCCACTTT. The encoded protein is CASRPQSSYNSPLHF. The chain recombines TRBV10-3 with TRBJ1-6; the D is unclear. This CDR3 region has 15 residues. CDR1 and CDR2 (germline): ENHRY, SYGVKD. V was shortened by 11 bases and J by 0 bases, with 14 bases between the two germline ends.

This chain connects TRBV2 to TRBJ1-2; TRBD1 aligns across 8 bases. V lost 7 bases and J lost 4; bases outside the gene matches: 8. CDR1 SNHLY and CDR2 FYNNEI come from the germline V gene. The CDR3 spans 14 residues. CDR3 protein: CASNSGGVSYGYTF. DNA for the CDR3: TGTGCCAGCAATTCAGGGGGCGTGAGCTATGGCTACACCTTC.

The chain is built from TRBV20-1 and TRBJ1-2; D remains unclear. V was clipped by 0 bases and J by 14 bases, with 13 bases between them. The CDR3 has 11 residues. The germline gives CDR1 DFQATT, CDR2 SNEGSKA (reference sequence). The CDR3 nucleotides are TGCAGTGCTAGAGATCCCCCCTTCGTTACCTTC. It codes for CSARDPPFVTF.

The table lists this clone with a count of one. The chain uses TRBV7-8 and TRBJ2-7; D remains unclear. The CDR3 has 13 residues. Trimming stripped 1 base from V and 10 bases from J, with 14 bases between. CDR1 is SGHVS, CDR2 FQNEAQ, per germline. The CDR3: CASSLEGQSTQYF. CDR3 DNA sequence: TGTGCCAGCAGCTTAGAAGGGCAGTCTACCCAGTACTTC.

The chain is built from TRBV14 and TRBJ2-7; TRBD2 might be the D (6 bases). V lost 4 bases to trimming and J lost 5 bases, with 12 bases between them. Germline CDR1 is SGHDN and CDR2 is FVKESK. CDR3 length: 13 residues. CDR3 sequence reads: CASSLSGVHEQYF. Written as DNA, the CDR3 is TGTGCCAGCAGCCTCTCGGGGGTCCACGAGCAGTACTTC.

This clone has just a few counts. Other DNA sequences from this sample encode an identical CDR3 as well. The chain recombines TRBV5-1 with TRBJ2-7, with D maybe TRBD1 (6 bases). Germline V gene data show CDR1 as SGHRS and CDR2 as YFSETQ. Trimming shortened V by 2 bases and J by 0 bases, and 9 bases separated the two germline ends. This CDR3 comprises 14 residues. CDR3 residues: CASSFGTPSYEQYF. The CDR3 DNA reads TGCGCCAGCAGCTTCGGGACACCCTCCTACGAGCAGTACTTC. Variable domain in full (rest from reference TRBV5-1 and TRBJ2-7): KAGVTQTPRYLIKTRGQQVTLSCSPISGHRSVSWYQQTPGQGLQFLFEYFSETQRNKGNFPGRFSGRQFSNSRSEMNVSTLELGDSALYLCASSFGTPSYEQYFGPGTRLTVT.

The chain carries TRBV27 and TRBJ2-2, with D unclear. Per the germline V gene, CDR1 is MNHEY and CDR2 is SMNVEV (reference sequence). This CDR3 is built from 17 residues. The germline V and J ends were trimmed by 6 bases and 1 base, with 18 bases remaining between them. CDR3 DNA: TGTGCCAGCAGCCGTCTAGTTACGAGAGGGAACACCGGGGAGCTGTTTTTT. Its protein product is CASSRLVTRGNTGELFF.

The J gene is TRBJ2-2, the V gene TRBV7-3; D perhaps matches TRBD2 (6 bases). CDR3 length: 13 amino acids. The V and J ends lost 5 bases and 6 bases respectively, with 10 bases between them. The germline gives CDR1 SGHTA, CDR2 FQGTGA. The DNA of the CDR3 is TGTGCCAGCAGCGCCGGGACTCCCGGGGAGCTGTTTTTT. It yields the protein CASSAGTPGELFF.

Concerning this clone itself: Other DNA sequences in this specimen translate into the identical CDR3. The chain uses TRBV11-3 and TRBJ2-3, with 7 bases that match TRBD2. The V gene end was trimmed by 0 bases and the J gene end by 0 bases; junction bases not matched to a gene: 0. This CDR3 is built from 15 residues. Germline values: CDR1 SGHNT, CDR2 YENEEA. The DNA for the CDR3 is TGTGCCAGCAGCTTAGACGGGGGGAGCACAGATACGCAGTATTTT. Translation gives CASSLDGGSTDTQYF.

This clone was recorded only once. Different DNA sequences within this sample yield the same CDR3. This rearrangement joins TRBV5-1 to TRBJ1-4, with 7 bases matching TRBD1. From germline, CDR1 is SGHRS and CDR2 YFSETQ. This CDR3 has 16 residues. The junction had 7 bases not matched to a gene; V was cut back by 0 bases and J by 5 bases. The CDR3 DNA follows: TGCGCCAGCAGCTTGGCCTTAGAGGGGGCCAATGAAAAACTGTTTTTT. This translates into CASSLALEGANEKLFF. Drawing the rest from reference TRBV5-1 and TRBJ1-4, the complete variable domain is KAGVTQTPRYLIKTRGQQVTLSCSPISGHRSVSWYQQTPGQGLQFLFEYFSETQRNKGNFPGRFSGRQFSNSRSEMNVSTLELGDSALYLCASSLALEGANEKLFFGSGTQLSVL.

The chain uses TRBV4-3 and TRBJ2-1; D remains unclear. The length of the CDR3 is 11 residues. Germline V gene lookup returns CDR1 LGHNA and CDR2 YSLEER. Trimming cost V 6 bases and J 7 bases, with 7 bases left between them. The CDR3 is CASSGRNEQFF. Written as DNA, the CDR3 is TGCGCCAGCAGTGGACGAAATGAGCAGTTCTTC.

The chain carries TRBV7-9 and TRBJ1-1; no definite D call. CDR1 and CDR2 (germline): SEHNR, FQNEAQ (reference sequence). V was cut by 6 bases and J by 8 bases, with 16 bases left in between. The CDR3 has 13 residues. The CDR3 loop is CASSPRAPGEAFF. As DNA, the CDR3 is TGTGCCAGCAGTCCTCGGGCACCCGGAGAAGCTTTCTTT.

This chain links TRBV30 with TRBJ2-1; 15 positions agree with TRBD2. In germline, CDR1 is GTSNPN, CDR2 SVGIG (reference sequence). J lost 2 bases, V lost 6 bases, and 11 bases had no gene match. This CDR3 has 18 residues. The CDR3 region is CACKSGTSGGITYNEQFF. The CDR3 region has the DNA TGTGCCTGCAAATCCGGGACTAGCGGGGGGATCACCTACAATGAGCAGTTCTTC.

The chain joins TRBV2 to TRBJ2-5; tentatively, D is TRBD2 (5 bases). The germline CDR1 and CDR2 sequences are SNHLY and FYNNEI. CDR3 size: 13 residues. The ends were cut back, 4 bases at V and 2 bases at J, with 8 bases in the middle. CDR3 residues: CASSASKQETQYF. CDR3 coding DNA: TGTGCCAGCAGTGCTAGCAAACAAGAGACCCAGTACTTC.

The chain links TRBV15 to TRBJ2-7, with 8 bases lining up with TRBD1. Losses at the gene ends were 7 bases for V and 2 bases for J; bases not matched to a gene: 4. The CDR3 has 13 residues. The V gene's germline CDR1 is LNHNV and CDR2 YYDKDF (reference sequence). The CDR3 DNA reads TGTGCCACCATCTCACAGGGGGCCTACGAGCAGTACTTC. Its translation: CATISQGAYEQYF.

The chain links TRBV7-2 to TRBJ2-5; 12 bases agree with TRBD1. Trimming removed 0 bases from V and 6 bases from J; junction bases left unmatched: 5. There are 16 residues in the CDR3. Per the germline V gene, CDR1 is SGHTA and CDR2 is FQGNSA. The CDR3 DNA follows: TGTGCCAGCAGCTTAGCGGGACAGGGGGCGAGGAAGACCCAGTACTTC. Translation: CASSLAGQGARKTQYF.

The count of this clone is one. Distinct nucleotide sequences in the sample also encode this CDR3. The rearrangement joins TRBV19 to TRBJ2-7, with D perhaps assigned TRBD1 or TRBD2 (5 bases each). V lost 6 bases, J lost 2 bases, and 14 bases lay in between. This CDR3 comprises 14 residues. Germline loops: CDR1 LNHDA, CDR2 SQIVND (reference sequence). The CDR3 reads CASSLGQGPYEQYF. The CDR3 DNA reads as TGTGCCAGTAGCCTAGGGCAGGGACCCTACGAGCAGTACTTC.

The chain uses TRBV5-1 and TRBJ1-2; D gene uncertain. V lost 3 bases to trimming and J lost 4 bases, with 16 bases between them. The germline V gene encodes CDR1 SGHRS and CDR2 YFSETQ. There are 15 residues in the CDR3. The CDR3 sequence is CASSSGTGHLYGYTF. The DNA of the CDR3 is TGCGCCAGCAGCTCGGGCACCGGCCACCTCTATGGCTACACCTTC.

CDR3 sequence (DNA): TGTGCCAGCGGCACAGGGGGCCTTTCACCCCTCCACTTT. It translates to CASGTGGLSPLHF. The chain is built from TRBV27 and TRBJ1-6; 9 bases agree with TRBD1. CDR3 length: 13 residues. In germline, CDR1 is MNHEY, CDR2 SMNVEV (reference sequence). V lost 8 bases and J lost 9; bases outside the gene matches: 5.

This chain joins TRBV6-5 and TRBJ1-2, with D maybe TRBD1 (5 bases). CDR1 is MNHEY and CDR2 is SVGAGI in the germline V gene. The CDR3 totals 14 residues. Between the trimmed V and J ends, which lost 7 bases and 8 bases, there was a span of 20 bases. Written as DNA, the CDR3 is TGTGCCAGCACCAAGCAGGGTGGCTCTAAAGGCTACACCTTC. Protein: CASTKQGGSKGYTF.

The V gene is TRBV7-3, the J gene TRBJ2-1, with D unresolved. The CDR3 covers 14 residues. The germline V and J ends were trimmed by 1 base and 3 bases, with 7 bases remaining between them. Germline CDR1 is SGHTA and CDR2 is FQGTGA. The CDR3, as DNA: TGTGCCAGCAGCTTAAAGGGCGGCTACAATGAGCAGTTCTTC. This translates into CASSLKGGYNEQFF.

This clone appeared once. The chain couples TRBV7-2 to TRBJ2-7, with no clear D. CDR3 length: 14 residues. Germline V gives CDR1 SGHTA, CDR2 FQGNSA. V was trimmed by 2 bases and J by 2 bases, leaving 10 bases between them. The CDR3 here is CASSLSLVTYEQYF. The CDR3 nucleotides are TGTGCCAGCAGCTTAAGCCTAGTTACCTACGAGCAGTACTTC.

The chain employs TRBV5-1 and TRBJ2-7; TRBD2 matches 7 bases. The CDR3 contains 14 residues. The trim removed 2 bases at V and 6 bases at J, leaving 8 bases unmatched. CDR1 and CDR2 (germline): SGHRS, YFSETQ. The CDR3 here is CASSLAGGGIEQYF. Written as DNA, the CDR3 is TGCGCCAGCAGCTTAGCAGGCGGGGGTATCGAGCAGTACTTC.

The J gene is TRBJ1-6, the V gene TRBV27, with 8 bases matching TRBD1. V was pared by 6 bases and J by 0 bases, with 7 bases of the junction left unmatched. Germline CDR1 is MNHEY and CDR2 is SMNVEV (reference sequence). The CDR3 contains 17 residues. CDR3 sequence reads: CASRPDRGLSYNSPLHF. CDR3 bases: TGTGCCAGCAGGCCCGACAGGGGTCTCTCCTATAATTCACCCCTCCACTTT.

CDR3 bases: TGTGCCAGCAGCTTATTGCGGGGGGCCATGAACACCGGGGAGCTGTTTTTT. Translated, it gives CASSLLRGAMNTGELFF. The J gene is TRBJ2-2, the V gene TRBV7-8, with 8 bases lining up with TRBD2. Germline-derived CDR1 and CDR2 are SGHVS and FQNEAQ. Trimming took 2 bases from V and 1 from J; bases not matched to a gene: 6. The CDR3 is made up of 17 amino acids.

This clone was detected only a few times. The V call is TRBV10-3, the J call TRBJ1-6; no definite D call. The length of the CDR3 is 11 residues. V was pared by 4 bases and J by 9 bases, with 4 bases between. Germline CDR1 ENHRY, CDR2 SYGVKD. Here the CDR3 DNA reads TGTGCCATCAGTGTAAGTTCACCCCTCCACTTT. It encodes CAISVSSPLHF.

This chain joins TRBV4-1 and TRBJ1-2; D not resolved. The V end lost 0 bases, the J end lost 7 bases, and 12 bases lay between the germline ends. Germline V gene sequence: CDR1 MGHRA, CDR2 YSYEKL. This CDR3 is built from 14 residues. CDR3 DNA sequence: TGCGCCAGCAGCCAAGACCAGGAGACACTTGGCTACACCTTC. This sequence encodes CASSQDQETLGYTF.

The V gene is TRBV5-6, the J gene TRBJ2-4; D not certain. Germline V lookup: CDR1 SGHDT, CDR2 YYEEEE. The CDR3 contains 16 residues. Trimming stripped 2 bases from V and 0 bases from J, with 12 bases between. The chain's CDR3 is CASSFSQELAKNIQYF. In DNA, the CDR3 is TGTGCCAGCAGCTTCAGTCAGGAGCTAGCCAAAAACATTCAGTACTTC.

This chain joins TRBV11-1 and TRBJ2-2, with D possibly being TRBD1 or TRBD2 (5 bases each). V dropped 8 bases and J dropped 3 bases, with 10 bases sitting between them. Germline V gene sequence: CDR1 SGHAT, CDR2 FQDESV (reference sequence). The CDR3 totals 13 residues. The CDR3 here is CASRRDHTGELFF. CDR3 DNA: TGTGCCAGCCGCAGGGACCACACCGGGGAGCTGTTTTTT. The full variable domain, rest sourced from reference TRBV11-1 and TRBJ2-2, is EAEVAQSPRYKITEKSQAVAFWCDPISGHATLYWYRQILGQGPELLVQFQDESVVDDSQLPKDRFSAERLKGVDSTLKIQPAELGDSAMYLCASRRDHTGELFFGEGSRLTVL.

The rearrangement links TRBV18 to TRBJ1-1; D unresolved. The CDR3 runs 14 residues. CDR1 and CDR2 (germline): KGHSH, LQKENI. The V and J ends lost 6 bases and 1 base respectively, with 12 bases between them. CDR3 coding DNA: TGTGCCAGCTCGGAGACATACCCGAACACTGAAGCTTTCTTT. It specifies CASSETYPNTEAFF.

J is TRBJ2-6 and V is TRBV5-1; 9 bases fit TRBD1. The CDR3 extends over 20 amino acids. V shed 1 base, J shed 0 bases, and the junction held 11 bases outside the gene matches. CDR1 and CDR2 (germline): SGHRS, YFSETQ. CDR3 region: CASSLRGTGNHSSGANVLTF. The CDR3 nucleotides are TGCGCCAGCAGCTTGAGGGGGACAGGGAACCATTCCTCTGGGGCCAACGTCCTGACTTTC.